The 5 T cell receptor beta chains given below trace back to one sample, sequenced in a study of tumour-infiltrating T cells in Burkitt lymphoma. Assay: immunoSEQ multiplex PCR; the TCRdb copy retains only in-frame clones and omits some. The repertoire holds about 15,000 clones, roughly 73% seen once, with around 7.2% in the top ten. Sequenced input: tumor tissue. These receptors all come from a human donor with diffuse large B-cell lymphoma.

This clone was detected once. This rearrangement joins TRBV30 to TRBJ2-5; D is perhaps TRBD1 (6 bases). TRBJ2-7 matches the DNA end more closely, so the J call is doubtful. Germline V gene sequence: CDR1 GTSNPN, CDR2 SVGIG (reference sequence). There are 15 residues in the CDR3. The CDR3 DNA sequence: TGTGCCTGGAGTTTGGGATCGGACAGCTCCTACGAGCAGTACTTC. This codes for CAWSLGSDSSYEQYF.

This clone was seen only once. This chain joins TRBV7-7 and TRBJ1-3; D is uncertain. Germline CDR1 reads SSHAT; CDR2 reads FNYEAQ (reference sequence). Trimming took 1 base from V and 8 from J, leaving 9 bases between them. The CDR3 loop spans 13 amino acids. CDR3 sequence: CASSLGPRDTIYF. CDR3 DNA: TGTGCCAGCAGCTTAGGGCCGCGGGACACCATATATTTT.

This clone was observed a single time. The chain couples TRBV7-9 to TRBJ2-3; perhaps TRBD2 as D (5 bases). The CDR3 loop spans 15 amino acids. V lost 5 bases to trimming and J lost 4 bases, with 16 bases between them. Germline V CDR1 and CDR2: SEHNR, FQNEAQ (reference sequence). The CDR3 nucleotides are TGTGCCAGCAGCCCCGGAGGTCCCGGGGCAGATACGCAGTATTTT. Translation: CASSPGGPGADTQYF.

This clone appeared a single time. This chain uses TRBV7-9 with TRBJ2-2; maybe TRBD1 (7 bases). This CDR3 comprises 16 residues. Trimming removed 5 bases from V and 6 bases from J, with 19 bases in between. Germline V gene data show CDR1 as SEHNR and CDR2 as FQNEAQ (reference sequence). CDR3: CASSPSGQGEAGELFF. The CDR3 nucleotides are TGTGCCAGCAGCCCCTCGGGGCAGGGGGAGGCCGGGGAGCTGTTTTTT.

The chain has TRBV7-9 and TRBJ2-2; 13 bases line up with TRBD2. The germline CDR1 and CDR2 sequences are SEHNR and FQNEAQ (reference sequence). This CDR3 is built from 17 residues. The ends lost 5 bases at V and 4 bases at J; junction bases unmatched: 7. Here the CDR3 reads CASSHRRTSGGTGELFF. For the CDR3, the DNA is TGTGCCAGCAGCCACCGTAGGACTAGCGGGGGCACCGGGGAGCTGTTTTTT.